What follows describes a single TCR beta chain. Its antigen is unknown. Exposure to brentuximab vedotin varied, and each patient had relapsed following autologous stem cell transplantation. Classification of best responses gave complete response, partial response or progressive disease. This specimen belongs to a study of PD-1 blockade in classical Hodgkin lymphoma. General study findings and limits: The authors have not defined what causes the repertoire differences, possibly disease activity or prior therapy. Lower baseline TCR diversity marked trial partial responders and progressors. Newly diagnosed patients had baseline TCR diversity that was reportedly lower than that of healthy donors.

Assay: immunoSEQ multiplex PCR; the TCRdb copy retains only in-frame clones and omits some. Here the sample spans approximately 52,000 clones, approximately 73% being singletons. The sequence derives from a human donor with classical Hodgkin lymphoma. The sequences come from peripheral blood mononuclear cells (PBMCs), collected before the second cycle of nivolumab.

The CDR3 DNA reads as TGTGCCTGGAGTGTGACCGGAGGGTCAAGTGAAAAACTGTTTTTT. This sequence encodes CAWSVTGGSSEKLFF. The chain is built from TRBV30 and TRBJ1-4, with D unresolved. The CDR3 is 15 residues long. CDR1 is GTSNPN and CDR2 is SVGIG in the germline V gene (reference sequence). Trimming pared 0 bases from V and 7 bases from J, leaving 15 bases between.